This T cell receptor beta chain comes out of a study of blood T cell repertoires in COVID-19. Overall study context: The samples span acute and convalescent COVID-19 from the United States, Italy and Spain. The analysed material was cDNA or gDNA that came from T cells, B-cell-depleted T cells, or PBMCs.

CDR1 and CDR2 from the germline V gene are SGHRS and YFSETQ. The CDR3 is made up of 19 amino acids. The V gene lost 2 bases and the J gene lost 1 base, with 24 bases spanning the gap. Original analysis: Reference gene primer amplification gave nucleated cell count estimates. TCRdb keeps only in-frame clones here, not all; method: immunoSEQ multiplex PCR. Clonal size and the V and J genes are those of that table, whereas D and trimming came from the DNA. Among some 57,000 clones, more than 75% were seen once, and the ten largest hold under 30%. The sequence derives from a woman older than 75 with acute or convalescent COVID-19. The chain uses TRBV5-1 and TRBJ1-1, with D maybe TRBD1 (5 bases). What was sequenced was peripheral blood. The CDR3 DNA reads TGCGCCAGCAGCTTCGACCCCCCAGGGTCGGCAAGCTGGAACACTGAAGCTTTCTTT. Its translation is CASSFDPPGSASWNTEAFF. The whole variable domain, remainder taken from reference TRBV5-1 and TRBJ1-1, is KAGVTQTPRYLIKTRGQQVTLSCSPISGHRSVSWYQQTPGQGLQFLFEYFSETQRNKGNFPGRFSGRQFSNSRSEMNVSTLELGDSALYLCASSFDPPGSASWNTEAFFGQGTRLTVV.